This record concerns one T cell receptor (beta chain) sequence. Its matching antigen is unknown. The sample comes from a study of cytomegalovirus exposure and HLA in healthy donors. It was with 60 Vbeta and 13 Jbeta primers that the PCR ran. This table comes from immunoSEQ multiplex PCR, and its TCRdb copy is limited to in-frame clones, with some not included. Of some 130,000 clones listed, 65% to 80% are singletons. The length of the CDR3 is 14 residues. CDR1 is SEHNR, CDR2 FQNEAQ, per germline (reference sequence). Trimming took off 7 bases at V and 3 bases at J, with 16 bases between the two ends. Study outcomes and limitations: In a later analysis, the majority of CMV-associated beta chains seemingly showed HLA restriction. Rarity held for most TCR sequences, but there were some public TCRs that occurred in many donors. HLA allele associations emerged for about 18,000 TCR beta sequences in a later analysis, at 0.05 false discovery rate.

The gene calls are TRBV7-9 and TRBJ2-7; tentative D call: TRBD2 (5 bases). This receptor was taken from a man in his forties in good health and CMV-seropositive. The sample was PBMCs. CDR3 nucleotides: TGTGCCAGCAACCTACTCAGCGGAGGCTACGAGCAGTACTTC. This translates into CASNLLSGGYEQYF.